A single T cell receptor beta chain is shown here with its context. Its antigen remains unidentified. PCR was performed a second time for 7 to 11 cycles using a sample-barcoded 5' primer and a J-beta primer mix. Each single sample gave us at least 3 million CDR3-containing paired-end reads. Each CDR3 protein is one row after TCRdb ran MiXCR on the 5' RACE reads. The sample has 1.2 million to 1.5 million distinct CDR3 sequences, 42% seen once. This entry belongs to a study of blood T cells in healthy people across ages. Study-level results: There was no known CMV status for donors, so expanded clonotype changes were possibly confounded. Higher diversity, along with more naive CD4+ cells, distinguished long-lived donors from aged donors. Roughly linear declines in TCR beta diversity per million T cells occurred with age.

Germline CDR1 reads SGHTA; CDR2 reads FQGNSA. J was trimmed by 7 bases and V by 6 bases; bases with no gene match: 9. The CDR3 is made up of 15 amino acids. The sequence came from a woman aged 18-30 years in good health. The sequencing sample was made of blood. The chain carries TRBV7-2 and TRBJ2-2, with 9 bases fitting TRBD2. The CDR3 nucleotides read TGTGCCAGCAGTACCGCGGGGGGGCTTGGCGGGGAGCTGTTTTTT. The encoded protein is CASSTAGGLGGELFF. Supplemented by reference TRBV7-2 and TRBJ2-2, the full variable domain reads GAGVSQSPSNKVTEKGKDVELRCDPISGHTALYWYRQSLGQGLEFLIYFQGNSAPDKSGLPSDRFSAERTGGSVSTLTIQRTQQEDSAVYLCASSTAGGLGGELFFGEGSRLTVL.